This section outlines one TCR beta chain sequence together with its context. Its target is unknown. The CDR3 sequence is 15 residues long. Per germline, CDR1 SEHNR and CDR2 FQNEAQ (reference sequence). Naive CD8+ T cells had a CD45RO-CCR7+CD27+CD95- phenotype. Each TRB cDNA library was prepared by 5' RACE (with UMI labels). TCRdb reprocessed the 5' RACE reads, keeping one entry per CDR3 protein, no DNA. The listing contains around 88,000 distinct CDR3 sequences. These data belong to a study of CXCR3-negative and CXCR3-positive naive CD8 T cells. Study conclusions and caveats: Naive subsets were similarly diverse, while memory CD8+ repertoires were much less diverse. More hydrophobic TRB CDR3s were found in CXCR3-positive naive cells than in CXCR3-negative naive cells. Memory cells differed in TRBV-TRBJ usage, but naive CXCR3-negative and CXCR3-positive cells had similar usage. Because surface CD5 did not distinguish the naive subsets, TCR strength was inferred from TRB CDR3 properties.

The sequencing input was naive CXCR3+ CD8+ T cells from blood. Subset: CD45RO-CCR7+CD27+CD95- naive CD8+ T cells expressing CXCR3 (TNR3+). The receptor was isolated from a human donor in good health. Some clones in this sample may be carry-over from other donors' samples. The chain couples TRBV7-9 to TRBJ2-1. CDR3 sequence reads: CASSSSGLLSDEQFF.